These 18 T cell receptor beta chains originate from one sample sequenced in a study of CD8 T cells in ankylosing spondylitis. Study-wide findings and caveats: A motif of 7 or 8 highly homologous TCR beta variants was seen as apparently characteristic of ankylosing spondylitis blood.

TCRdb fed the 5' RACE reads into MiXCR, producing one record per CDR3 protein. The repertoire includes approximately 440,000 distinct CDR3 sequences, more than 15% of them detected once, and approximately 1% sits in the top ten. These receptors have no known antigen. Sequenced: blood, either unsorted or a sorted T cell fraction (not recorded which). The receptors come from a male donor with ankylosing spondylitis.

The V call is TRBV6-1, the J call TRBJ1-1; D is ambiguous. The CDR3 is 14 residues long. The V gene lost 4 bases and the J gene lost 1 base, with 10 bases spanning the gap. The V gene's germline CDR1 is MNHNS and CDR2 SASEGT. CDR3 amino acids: CASSANSRNTEAFF. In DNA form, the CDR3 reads TGTGCCAGCAGTGCAAACTCGAGGAACACTGAAGCTTTCTTT.

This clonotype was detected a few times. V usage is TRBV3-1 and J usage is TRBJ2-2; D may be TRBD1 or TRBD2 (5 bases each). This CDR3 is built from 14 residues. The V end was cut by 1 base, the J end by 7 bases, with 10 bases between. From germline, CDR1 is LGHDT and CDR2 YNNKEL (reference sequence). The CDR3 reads CASSQAGASGELFF. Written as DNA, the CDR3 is TGTGCCAGCAGCCAAGCCGGGGCGAGCGGGGAGCTGTTTTTT.

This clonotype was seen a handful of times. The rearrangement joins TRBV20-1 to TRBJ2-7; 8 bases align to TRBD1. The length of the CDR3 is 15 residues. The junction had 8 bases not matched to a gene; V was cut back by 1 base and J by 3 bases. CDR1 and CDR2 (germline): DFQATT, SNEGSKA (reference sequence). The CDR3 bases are TGCAGTGCTAGAGTCCCCGGGACAGGATTCTACGAGCAGTACTTC. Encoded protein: CSARVPGTGFYEQYF.

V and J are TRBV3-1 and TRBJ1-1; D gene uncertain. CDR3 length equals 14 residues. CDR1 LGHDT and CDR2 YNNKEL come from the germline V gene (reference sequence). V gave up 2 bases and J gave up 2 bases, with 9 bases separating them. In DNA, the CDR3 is TGTGCCAGCAGCCAAAGGAGAACAAACACTGAAGCTTTCTTT. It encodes CASSQRRTNTEAFF.

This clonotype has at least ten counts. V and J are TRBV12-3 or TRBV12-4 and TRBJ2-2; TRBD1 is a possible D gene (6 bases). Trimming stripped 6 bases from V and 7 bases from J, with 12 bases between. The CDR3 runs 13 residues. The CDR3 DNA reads TGTGCCAGCAGCAACCAGGGGTACGGGGAGCTGTTTTTT. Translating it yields CASSNQGYGELFF.

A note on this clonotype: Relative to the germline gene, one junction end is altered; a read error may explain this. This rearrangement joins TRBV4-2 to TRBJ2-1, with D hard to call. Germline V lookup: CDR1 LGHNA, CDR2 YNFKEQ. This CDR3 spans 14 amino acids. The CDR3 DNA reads TGTGCCAGCAGCCACCTGACCAGTTACAATGAGCTGTTCTTC. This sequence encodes CASSHLTSYNELFF.

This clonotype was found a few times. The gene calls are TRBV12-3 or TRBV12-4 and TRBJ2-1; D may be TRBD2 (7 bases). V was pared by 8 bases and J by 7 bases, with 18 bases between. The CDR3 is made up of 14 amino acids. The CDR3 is CASRGAKRRNEQFF. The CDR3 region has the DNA TGTGCCAGCCGGGGGGCAAAAAGGAGGAATGAGCAGTTCTTC.

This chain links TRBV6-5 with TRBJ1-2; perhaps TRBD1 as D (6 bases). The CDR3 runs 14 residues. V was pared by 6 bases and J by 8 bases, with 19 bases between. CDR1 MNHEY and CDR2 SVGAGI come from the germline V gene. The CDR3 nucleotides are TGTGCCAGCAGGGACTCAGGCAGGGGACACGGCTACACCTTC. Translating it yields CASRDSGRGHGYTF.

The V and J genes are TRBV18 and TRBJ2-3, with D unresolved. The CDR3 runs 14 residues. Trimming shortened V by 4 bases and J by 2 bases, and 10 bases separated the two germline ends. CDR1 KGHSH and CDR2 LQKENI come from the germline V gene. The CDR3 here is CASSRLPLTDTQYF. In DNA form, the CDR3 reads TGTGCCAGCTCACGACTTCCTCTCACAGATACGCAGTATTTT.

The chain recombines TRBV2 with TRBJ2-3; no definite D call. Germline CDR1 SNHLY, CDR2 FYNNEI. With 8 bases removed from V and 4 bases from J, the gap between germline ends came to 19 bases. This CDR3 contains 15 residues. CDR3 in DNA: TGTGCCAGCGTAGGACCCGCAAAAGGCGCAGATACGCAGTATTTT. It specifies CASVGPAKGADTQYF.

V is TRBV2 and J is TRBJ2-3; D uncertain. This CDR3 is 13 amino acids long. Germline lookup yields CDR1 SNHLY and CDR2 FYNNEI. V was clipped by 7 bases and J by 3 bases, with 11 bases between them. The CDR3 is CASKMIVTDTQYF. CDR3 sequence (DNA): TGTGCCAGCAAGATGATAGTTACAGATACGCAGTATTTT. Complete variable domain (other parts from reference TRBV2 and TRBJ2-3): EPEVTQTPSHQVTQMGQEVILRCVPISNHLYFYWYRQILGQKVEFLVSFYNNEISEKSEIFDDQFSVERPDGSNFTLKIRSTKLEDSAMYFCASKMIVTDTQYFGPGTRLTVL.

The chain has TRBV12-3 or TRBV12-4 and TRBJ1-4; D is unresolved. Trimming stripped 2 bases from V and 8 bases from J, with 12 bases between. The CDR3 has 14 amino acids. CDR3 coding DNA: TGTGCCAGCAGTTTAAGGCCGAGAGGGGAAAAACTGTTTTTT. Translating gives CASSLRPRGEKLFF.

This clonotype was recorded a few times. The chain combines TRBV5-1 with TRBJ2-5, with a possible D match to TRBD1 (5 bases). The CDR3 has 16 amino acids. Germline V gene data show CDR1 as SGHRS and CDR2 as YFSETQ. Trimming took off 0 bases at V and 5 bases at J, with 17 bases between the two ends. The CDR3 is CASSLGATASLETQYF. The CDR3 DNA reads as TGCGCCAGCAGCTTGGGTGCGACAGCGTCCCTGGAGACCCAGTACTTC. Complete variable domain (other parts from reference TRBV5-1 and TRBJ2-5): KAGVTQTPRYLIKTRGQQVTLSCSPISGHRSVSWYQQTPGQGLQFLFEYFSETQRNKGNFPGRFSGRQFSNSRSEMNVSTLELGDSALYLCASSLGATASLETQYFGPGTRLLVL.

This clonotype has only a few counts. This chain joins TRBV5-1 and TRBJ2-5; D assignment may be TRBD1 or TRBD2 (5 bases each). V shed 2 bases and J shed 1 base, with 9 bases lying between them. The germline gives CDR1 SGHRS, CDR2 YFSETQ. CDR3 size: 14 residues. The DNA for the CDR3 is TGCGCCAGCAGCTTTGGGGACCCCCAAGAGACCCAGTACTTC. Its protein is CASSFGDPQETQYF.

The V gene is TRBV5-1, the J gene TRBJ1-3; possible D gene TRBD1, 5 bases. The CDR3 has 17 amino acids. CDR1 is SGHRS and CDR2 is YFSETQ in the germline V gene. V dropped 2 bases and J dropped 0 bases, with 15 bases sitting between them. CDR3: CASSFSGTLSSGNTIYF. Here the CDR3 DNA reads TGCGCCAGCAGCTTCTCCGGGACTTTAAGCTCTGGAAACACCATATATTTT. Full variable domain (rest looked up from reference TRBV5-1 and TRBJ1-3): KAGVTQTPRYLIKTRGQQVTLSCSPISGHRSVSWYQQTPGQGLQFLFEYFSETQRNKGNFPGRFSGRQFSNSRSEMNVSTLELGDSALYLCASSFSGTLSSGNTIYFGEGSWLTVV.

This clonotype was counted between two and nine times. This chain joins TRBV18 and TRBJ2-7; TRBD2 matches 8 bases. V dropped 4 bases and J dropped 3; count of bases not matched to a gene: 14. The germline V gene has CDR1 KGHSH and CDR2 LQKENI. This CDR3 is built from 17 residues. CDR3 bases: TGTGCCAGCTCACGAACCCCAAGGGGGACTAGTAACTACGAGCAGTACTTC. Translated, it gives CASSRTPRGTSNYEQYF.

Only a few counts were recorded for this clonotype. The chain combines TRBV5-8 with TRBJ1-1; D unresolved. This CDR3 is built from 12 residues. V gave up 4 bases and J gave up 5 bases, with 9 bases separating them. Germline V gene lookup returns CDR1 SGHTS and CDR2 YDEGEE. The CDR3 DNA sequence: TGTGCCAGCAGCCGGAGGCGAACTGAAGCTTTCTTT. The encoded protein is CASSRRRTEAFF.

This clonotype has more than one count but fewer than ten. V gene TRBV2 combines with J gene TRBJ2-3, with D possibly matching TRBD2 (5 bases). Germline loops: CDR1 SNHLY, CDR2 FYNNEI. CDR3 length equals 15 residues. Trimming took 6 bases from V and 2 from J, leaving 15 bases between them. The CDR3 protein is CASSNRGLPTDTQYF. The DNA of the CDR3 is TGTGCCAGCAGCAACCGCGGGCTCCCCACAGATACGCAGTATTTT.